This T cell receptor beta chain was identified in a study of T cell responses to AZD1222 COVID-19 vaccine. CDR3 length: 14 amino acids. Trimming at V came to 6 bases and at J to 6 bases, leaving 7 bases not matched to a gene. Germline CDR1 reads SGHTA; CDR2 reads FQGNSA. Measured with immunoSEQ multiplex PCR; TCRdb has only the in-frame clones, and not every one. The data hold around 96,000 clones, with about 88% observed a single time. This sample comprised peripheral blood, obtained on day 0 of AZD1222 vaccination. This chain links TRBV7-2 with TRBJ1-4; 7 bases are shared with TRBD1. The sequence derives from an adult in good health. As DNA, the CDR3 is TGTGCCAGCAGACCAGGGGGTGACTATGAAAAACTGTTTTTT. Translating it yields CASRPGGDYEKLFF.